What follows are 31 T cell receptor beta chains derived from one specimen sequenced in a study of beta chain features in type 1 diabetes. Expressed TCRB transcripts got sequenced, as all isolated RNA was reverse transcribed. Method: immunoSEQ multiplex PCR; TCRdb's copy keeps in-frame clones and lacks some. The data show 600,000 to 700,000 clones, roughly 12% seen once. The study, taken as a whole, reports: Type 1 diabetes patients had TCRB CDR3s that were shorter (moderately but significantly so) in all four CD4+ subsets.

These TCRs' antigens remain unknown. Sequencing was performed on naive CD4+ T cells from blood. The origin of the receptors is a man aged 25 to 40 with type 1 diabetes.

The rearrangement uses TRBV7-6 and TRBJ1-3, with no clear D. With 2 bases removed from V and 4 bases from J, the gap between germline ends came to 9 bases. The germline gives CDR1 SGHVS, CDR2 FNYEAQ. The CDR3 spans 14 residues. CDR3 residues: CASSLMMVGNTIYF. The CDR3 DNA sequence: TGTGCCAGCAGCTTAATGATGGTGGGAAACACCATATATTTT.

This clone showed up just a few times. The chain employs TRBV7-9 and TRBJ2-1; D possibly uses TRBD1 or TRBD2 (6 bases each). Germline V gene sequence: CDR1 SEHNR, CDR2 FQNEAQ (reference sequence). Trimming took 2 bases from V and 5 from J, leaving 13 bases between them. The CDR3 covers 15 residues. CDR3 loop: CASSLWGAPDNEQFF. The CDR3 nucleotides read TGTGCCAGCAGCTTATGGGGGGCGCCGGACAATGAGCAGTTCTTC.

This clone was seen just once. V and J are TRBV4-3 and TRBJ1-2; D is unresolved. V lost 1 base and J 2 bases, leaving 11 bases between the germline ends. CDR3 length equals 15 residues. Germline CDR1 and CDR2: LGHNA and YSLEER. CDR3 region: CASSQVQGRNYGYTF. CDR3 sequence (DNA): TGCGCCAGCAGCCAAGTACAAGGGAGAAACTATGGCTACACCTTC.

This clone occurred a few times. The chain uses TRBV6-6 and TRBJ1-2; 12 bases agree with TRBD1. The CDR3 length is 14 residues. Germline V gene lookup returns CDR1 MNHNY and CDR2 SVGAGI (reference sequence). Losses at the gene ends were 4 bases for V and 9 bases for J; bases not matched to a gene: 6. The CDR3 sequence is CASSSTGTGGSYTF. CDR3 nucleotides: TGTGCCAGCAGTTCCACCGGGACAGGGGGCAGCTACACCTTC.

In this sample, this clone turned up a few times. The chain employs TRBV19 and TRBJ1-1, with unresolved D. V lost 11 bases and J lost 4, with 14 bases in between. This CDR3 contains 12 residues. Germline V CDR1 and CDR2: LNHDA, SQIVND (reference sequence). The CDR3 DNA sequence: TGTGCCGTAGAAGGTCGTGCCACTGAAGCTTTCTTT. Its translation: CAVEGRATEAFF.

This clone was picked up a small number of times. The sample contains more than one DNA sequence encoding this CDR3. The chain joins TRBV2 to TRBJ2-7; D might be TRBD2 (6 bases). Trimming shortened V by 8 bases and J by 4 bases, and 9 bases separated the two germline ends. In germline, CDR1 is SNHLY, CDR2 FYNNEI. The length of the CDR3 is 11 residues. CDR3 in amino acids: CASSGVYEQYF. For the CDR3, the DNA is TGTGCCAGCTCGGGGGTTTACGAGCAGTACTTC.

This clone was counted a few times. The V gene is TRBV14, the J gene TRBJ2-4, with a possible D match to TRBD2 (5 bases). Trimming left V 0 bases short and J 10 bases short, with 16 bases between. The CDR3 covers 15 residues. CDR1 and CDR2 (germline): SGHDN, FVKESK. This CDR3 is CASSQDGDGGRIQYF. Here the CDR3 DNA reads TGTGCCAGCAGCCAAGACGGGGATGGAGGTCGGATTCAGTACTTC.

The genes are TRBV5-6 and TRBJ2-4; 7 nucleotides agree with TRBD1. This CDR3 is built from 17 residues. Germline trimming cut 4 bases from V and 1 base from J; bases unmatched to any gene: 11. Per the germline V gene, CDR1 is SGHDT and CDR2 is YYEEEE. The CDR3 is CASSKTTGTMAKNIQYF. In DNA, the CDR3 is TGTGCCAGCAGCAAGACGACAGGGACGATGGCCAAAAACATTCAGTACTTC.

This sequence joins TRBV2 and TRBJ2-6; D is unclear. Germline CDR1 reads SNHLY; CDR2 reads FYNNEI. The CDR3 contains 15 residues. V lost 7 bases and J lost 4, with 14 bases in between. CDR3 nucleotides: TGTGCCAGCAATTTTGGTTTCACCGGGGCCAACGTCCTGACTTTC. It encodes CASNFGFTGANVLTF.

This clone was counted between two and nine times. The chain carries TRBV6-5 and TRBJ2-3, with D perhaps TRBD2 (5 bases). Germline CDR1 and CDR2: MNHEY and SVGAGI. The CDR3 covers 15 residues. The ends were cut back, 2 bases at V and 3 bases at J, with 12 bases in the middle. The CDR3 protein is CASSYEGFSTDTQYF. In DNA form, the CDR3 reads TGTGCCAGCAGTTACGAGGGTTTCAGTACAGATACGCAGTATTTT.

The chain combines TRBV20-1 with TRBJ2-5, with D possibly matching TRBD1 (7 bases). The CDR3 covers 11 residues. Germline V gene data show CDR1 as DFQATT and CDR2 as SNEGSKA (reference sequence). CDR3 residues: CTGQEGETQYF. CDR3 nucleotides: TGCACCGGACAGGAGGGGGAGACCCAGTACTTC.

The chain couples TRBV19 to TRBJ2-7; 9 positions agree with TRBD1. Losses at the gene ends were 7 bases for V and 6 bases for J; bases not matched to a gene: 10. Germline assignment: CDR1 LNHDA and CDR2 SQIVND (reference sequence). CDR3 size: 14 residues. The CDR3 coding sequence is TGTGCCAGTAAGAAGGACAGGGGATCCGTCGAGCAGTACTTC. It translates to CASKKDRGSVEQYF.

This sequence joins TRBV14 and TRBJ1-1; 7 bases are shared with TRBD1. Per germline, CDR1 SGHDN and CDR2 FVKESK. The CDR3 runs 15 residues. The J segment lost 4 bases and the V segment lost 4 bases, leaving 9 bases of the junction unmatched. The CDR3: CASSLSTGRSTEAFF. The CDR3 bases are TGTGCCAGCAGCCTATCGACAGGGCGAAGCACTGAAGCTTTCTTT. Combining the CDR3 with reference TRBV14 and TRBJ1-1 gives the whole variable domain EAGVTQFPSHSVIEKGQTVTLRCDPISGHDNLYWYRRVMGKEIKFLLHFVKESKQDESGMPNNRFLAERTGGTYSTLKVQPAELEDSGVYFCASSLSTGRSTEAFFGQGTRLTVV.

This clone was seen a few times. This chain joins TRBV11-2 and TRBJ2-7; 7 bases line up with TRBD1. Germline V gives CDR1 SGHAT, CDR2 FQNNGV. With V trimmed by 6 bases and J by 3 bases, 5 bases remained unmatched. This CDR3 has 13 residues. CDR3 coding DNA: TGTGCCAGCAGGGGCAGACAGGGCTACGAGCAGTACTTC. Its translation: CASRGRQGYEQYF. Full variable domain (missing parts from reference TRBV11-2 and TRBJ2-7): EAGVAQSPRYKIIEKRQSVAFWCNPISGHATLYWYQQILGQGPKLLIQFQNNGVVDDSQLPKDRFSAERLKGVDSTLKIQPAKLEDSAVYLCASRGRQGYEQYFGPGTRLTVT.

This clone was found a few times. This chain joins TRBV14 and TRBJ2-3, with D possibly being TRBD2 (5 bases). The V end lost 4 bases, the J end lost 6 bases, and 14 bases lay between the germline ends. Germline CDR1 is SGHDN and CDR2 is FVKESK. This CDR3 is built from 14 residues. DNA of the CDR3: TGTGCCAGCAGCCTCTTACTAGGCAGGGATACGCAGTATTTT. This codes for CASSLLLGRDTQYF.

The rearrangement uses TRBV9 and TRBJ1-6, with no clear D. The V gene lost 0 bases and the J gene lost 7 bases, with 8 bases spanning the gap. The CDR3 is 14 residues long. Germline V CDR1 and CDR2: SGDLS, YYNGEE. The CDR3 reads CASSVEPGNSPLHF. CDR3 bases: TGTGCCAGCAGCGTAGAACCGGGAAATTCACCCCTCCACTTT. Looking up the rest from reference TRBV9 and TRBJ1-6 gives the full variable domain: DSGVTQTPKHLITATGQRVTLRCSPRSGDLSVYWYQQSLDQGLQFLIQYYNGEERAKGNILERFSAQQFPDLHSELNLSSLELGDSALYFCASSVEPGNSPLHFGNGTRLTVT.

This clone was observed a handful of times. The J gene is TRBJ1-2, the V gene TRBV15; D unresolved. Germline lookup yields CDR1 LNHNV and CDR2 YYDKDF (reference sequence). The length of the CDR3 is 14 residues. V gave up 4 bases and J gave up 4 bases, with 13 bases separating them. The CDR3 loop is CATSNGRTAYGYTF. The CDR3 DNA is TGTGCCACCAGCAACGGGCGGACGGCCTATGGCTACACCTTC.

This chain connects TRBV19 to TRBJ1-5; D is uncertain. This CDR3 comprises 15 residues. Germline CDR1 reads LNHDA; CDR2 reads SQIVND (reference sequence). The V end lost 3 bases, the J end lost 7 bases, and 16 bases lay between the germline ends. The CDR3 DNA reads TGTGCCAGTAGTATGCCAGGAGTCCTGGGGCAGCCCCAGCATTTT. Translated, it gives CASSMPGVLGQPQHF.

This clone was recorded a few times. This rearrangement joins TRBV9 to TRBJ2-3; D ambiguous. The CDR3 runs 15 residues. The V end was cut by 0 bases, the J end by 2 bases, with 10 bases between. Germline loops: CDR1 SGDLS, CDR2 YYNGEE. The CDR3 is CASSVALTFTDTQYF. The CDR3 DNA reads as TGTGCCAGCAGCGTAGCGCTCACTTTCACAGATACGCAGTATTTT.

The rearrangement links TRBV7-2 to TRBJ2-3; 7 nucleotides match TRBD2. Germline CDR1 is SGHTA and CDR2 is FQGNSA. This CDR3 is 15 amino acids long. Germline trimming cut 5 bases from V and 5 bases from J; bases unmatched to any gene: 10. The CDR3 nucleotides read TGTGCCAGCAGCCCACAATCGGGGGGTCGAGATACGCAGTATTTT. This codes for CASSPQSGGRDTQYF.

The chain uses TRBV6-6 and TRBJ1-1, with 12 nucleotides matching TRBD1. Per germline, CDR1 MNHNY and CDR2 SVGAGI (reference sequence). This CDR3 has 15 residues. V trimming: 6 bases; J trimming: 5 bases; junction bases outside the gene matches: 7. CDR3 nucleotide sequence: TGTGCCAGCAGAGGGACAGGGGGCCGTGTGACTGAAGCTTTCTTT. Translated: CASRGTGGRVTEAFF.

The V gene is TRBV27, the J gene TRBJ2-3; TRBD2 is a possible D gene (6 bases). Trimming stripped 4 bases from V and 6 bases from J, with 17 bases between. CDR1 and CDR2 (germline): MNHEY, SMNVEV (reference sequence). The CDR3 runs 15 residues. The CDR3 DNA is TGTGCCAGCAGTTCGGGACTCCCGGCGGTGGATACGCAGTATTTT. Protein product: CASSSGLPAVDTQYF.

Comment on this clone: One end of the junction fails to match germline, which may point to a read error. The chain has TRBV4-2 and TRBJ2-7; 10 positions match TRBD1. Germline CDR1 LGHNA, CDR2 YNFKEQ. The CDR3 is 16 amino acids. This chain's CDR3 is CASRQEAGTGAREQYF. The CDR3 coding sequence is TGTGCCAGCAGGCAAGAAGCCGGGACAGGGGCGAGAGAGCAGTACTTC.

The chain has TRBV29-1 and TRBJ2-1; TRBD2 agrees at 13 bases. CDR1 is SQVTM and CDR2 is ANQGSEA in the germline V gene. Unmatched junction bases numbered 12, after V lost 6 bases and J lost 7 bases. The CDR3 totals 16 residues. In nucleotides, the CDR3 is TGCAGCGTCCTCCAGCGACTAGCGGGGGGTGAGAATGAGCAGTTCTTC. Protein product: CSVLQRLAGGENEQFF.

The CDR3 loop reads CSGGRPEDGYTF. As DNA, the CDR3 is TGCAGCGGGGGCCGGCCGGAGGATGGCTACACCTTC. This chain links TRBV29-1 with TRBJ1-2; perhaps TRBD1 as D (5 bases). The CDR3 spans 12 residues. The germline gives CDR1 SQVTM, CDR2 ANQGSEA. The V gene lost 7 bases and the J gene lost 6 bases, with 15 bases spanning the gap. Looking up the rest from reference TRBV29-1 and TRBJ1-2 gives the full variable domain: SAVISQKPSRDICQRGTSLTIQCQVDSQVTMMFWYRQQPGQSLTLIATANQGSEATYESGFVIDKFPISRPNLTFSTLTVSNMSPEDSSIYLCSGGRPEDGYTFGSGTRLTVV.

This clone was observed a few times. The chain combines TRBV5-4 with TRBJ2-3; 7 positions agree with TRBD2. Per germline, CDR1 SGHNT and CDR2 YYREEE (reference sequence). There are 14 residues in the CDR3. J gave up 1 base and V 2 bases, and 1 base lay outside the gene matches. CDR3 DNA sequence: TGTGCCAGCAGCTTAGCGGGGCGCACAGATACGCAGTATTTT. Translating gives CASSLAGRTDTQYF.

This clone has only a few counts. The chain combines TRBV7-9 with TRBJ2-1; 14 nucleotides match TRBD2. The V gene end was trimmed by 6 bases and the J gene end by 4 bases; junction bases not matched to a gene: 14. This CDR3 has 19 residues. Germline V gene data show CDR1 as SEHNR and CDR2 as FQNEAQ (reference sequence). The CDR3 DNA reads as TGTGCCAGCAGTCGAAGCCCGGGACTAGCGGGGGCCTTTTACAATGAGCAGTTCTTC. This translates into CASSRSPGLAGAFYNEQFF.

The J gene is TRBJ1-6, the V gene TRBV29-1; TRBD1 agrees at 7 bases. The CDR3 extends over 14 amino acids. Unmatched junction bases numbered 10, after V lost 4 bases and J lost 10 bases. Germline V gives CDR1 SQVTM, CDR2 ANQGSEA. DNA of the CDR3: TGCAGCGTTGGAGACAGGGTGAAGGGATCACCCCTCCACTTT. This sequence encodes CSVGDRVKGSPLHF.

In nucleotides, the CDR3 is TGTGCCTGGGGACGGAGCTCCTACGAGCAGTACTTC. It encodes CAWGRSSYEQYF. The V call is TRBV30, the J call TRBJ2-7; unclear D gene. The V gene lost 5 bases and the J gene lost 0 bases, with 8 bases spanning the gap. The CDR3 has 12 amino acids. CDR1 is GTSNPN, CDR2 SVGIG, per germline (reference sequence).

This chain uses TRBV10-3 with TRBJ1-5; D is unclear. The CDR3 loop spans 11 amino acids. Germline CDR1 ENHRY, CDR2 SYGVKD. The V gene lost 7 bases and the J gene lost 1 base, with 2 bases spanning the gap. DNA of the CDR3: TGTGCCATCACGAGCAATCAGCCCCAGCATTTT. This sequence encodes CAITSNQPQHF.

V usage is TRBV29-1 and J usage is TRBJ2-7; D possibly corresponds to TRBD1 (6 bases). CDR1 is SQVTM and CDR2 is ANQGSEA in the germline V gene. The CDR3 extends over 13 amino acids. The ends were cut back, 4 bases at V and 5 bases at J, with 15 bases in the middle. DNA for the CDR3: TGCAGCGTTGGGTCCAGGGGTGGTGACGAGCAGTACTTC. It yields the protein CSVGSRGGDEQYF.